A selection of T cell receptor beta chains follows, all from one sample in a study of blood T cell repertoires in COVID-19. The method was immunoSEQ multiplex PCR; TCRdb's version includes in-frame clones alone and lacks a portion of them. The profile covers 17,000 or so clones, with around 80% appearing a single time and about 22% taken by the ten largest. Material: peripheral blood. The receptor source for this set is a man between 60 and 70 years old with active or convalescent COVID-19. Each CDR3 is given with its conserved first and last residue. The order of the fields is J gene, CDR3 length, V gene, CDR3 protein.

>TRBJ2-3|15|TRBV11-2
CASSLVGTLTDTQYF
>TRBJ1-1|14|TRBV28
CASSSGQANTEAFF
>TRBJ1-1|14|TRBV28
CASSLAEIHTEAFF
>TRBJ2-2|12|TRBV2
CASRGDTGELFF
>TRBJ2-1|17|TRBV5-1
CASSSNPSGRGYNEQFF
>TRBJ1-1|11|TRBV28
CASIIQGEAFF
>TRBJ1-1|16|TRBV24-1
CATSDSPGQGTTEAFF
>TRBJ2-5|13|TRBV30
CAWSVTGAETQYF
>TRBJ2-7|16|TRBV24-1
CATSDPSSRGMYEQYF
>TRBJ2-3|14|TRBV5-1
CASSVPTSTDTQYF
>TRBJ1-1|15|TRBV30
CAWSVGQTLNTEAFF
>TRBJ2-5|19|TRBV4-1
CASSQDPGLAGDNTKTQYF
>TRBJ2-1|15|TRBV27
CASSPGTSGYNEQFF
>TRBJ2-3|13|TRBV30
CASSLAGGNTQYF
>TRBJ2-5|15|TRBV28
CASSEGQPLGETQYF
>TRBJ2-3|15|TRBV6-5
CASSKAREPPDTQYF
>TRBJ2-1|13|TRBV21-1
CASSKLKTSVQFF
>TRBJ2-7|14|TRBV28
CASRTSGRGNEQYF
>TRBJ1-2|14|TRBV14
CASSQDSQAGGYTF
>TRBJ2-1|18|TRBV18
CASSLYSITGQNYNEQFF
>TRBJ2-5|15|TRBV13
CASSLGGRAGGTQYF
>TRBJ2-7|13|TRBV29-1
CSVRVTSSYEQYF
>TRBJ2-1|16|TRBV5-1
CASSLGDSSPSNEQFF
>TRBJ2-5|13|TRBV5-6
CASSPDRAATQYF
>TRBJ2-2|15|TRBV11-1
CASSLGTLNTGELFF
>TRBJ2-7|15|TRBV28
CASSLADRGAYEQYF
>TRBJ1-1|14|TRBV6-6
CASSYLLQGPEAFF